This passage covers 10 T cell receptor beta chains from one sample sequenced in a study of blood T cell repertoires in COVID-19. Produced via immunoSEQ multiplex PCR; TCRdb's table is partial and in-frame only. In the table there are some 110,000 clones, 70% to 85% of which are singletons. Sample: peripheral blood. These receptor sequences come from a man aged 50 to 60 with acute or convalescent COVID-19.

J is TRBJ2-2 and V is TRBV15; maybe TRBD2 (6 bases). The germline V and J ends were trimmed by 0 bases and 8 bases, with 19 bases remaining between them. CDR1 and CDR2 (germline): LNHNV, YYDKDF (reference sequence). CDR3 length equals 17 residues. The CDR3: CATSRDSPGEAVGELFF. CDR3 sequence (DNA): TGTGCCACCAGCAGAGATAGTCCGGGAGAGGCGGTTGGGGAGCTGTTTTTT. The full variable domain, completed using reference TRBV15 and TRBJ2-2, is DAMVIQNPRYQVTQFGKPVTLSCSQTLNHNVMYWYQQKSSQAPKLLFHYYDKDFNNEADTPDNFQSRRPNTSFCFLDIRSPGLGDTAMYLCATSRDSPGEAVGELFFGEGSRLTVL.

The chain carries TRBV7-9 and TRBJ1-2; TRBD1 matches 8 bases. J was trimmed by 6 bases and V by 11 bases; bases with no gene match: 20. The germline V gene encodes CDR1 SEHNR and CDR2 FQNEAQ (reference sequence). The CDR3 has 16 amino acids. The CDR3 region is CAGQRQGSSPLDGYTF. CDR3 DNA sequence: TGTGCCGGCCAAAGACAGGGGTCCTCACCTTTGGATGGCTACACCTTC.

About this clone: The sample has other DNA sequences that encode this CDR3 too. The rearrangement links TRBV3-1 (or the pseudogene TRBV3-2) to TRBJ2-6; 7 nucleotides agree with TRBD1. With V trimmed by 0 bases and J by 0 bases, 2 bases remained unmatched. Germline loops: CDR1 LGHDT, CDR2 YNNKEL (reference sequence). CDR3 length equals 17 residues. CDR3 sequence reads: CASSQETGASGANVLTF. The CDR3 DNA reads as TGTGCCAGCAGCCAAGAAACAGGGGCCTCTGGGGCCAACGTCCTGACTTTC.

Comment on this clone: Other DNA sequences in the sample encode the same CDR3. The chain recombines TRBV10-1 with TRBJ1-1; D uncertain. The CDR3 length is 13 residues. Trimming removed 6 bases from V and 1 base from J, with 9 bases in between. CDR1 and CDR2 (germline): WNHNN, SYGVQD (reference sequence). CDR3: CASSGNRNTEAFF. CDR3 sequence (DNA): TGCGCCAGCAGCGGAAACAGGAACACTGAAGCTTTCTTT.

CDR3 in DNA: TGTGCCAGCAGTTTCGGCGGCCCCTATGGCTACACCTTC. It encodes CASSFGGPYGYTF. V and J are TRBV12-3 or TRBV12-4 and TRBJ1-2; D unresolved. Trimming left V 3 bases short and J 4 bases short, with 9 bases between. CDR3 length: 13 residues.

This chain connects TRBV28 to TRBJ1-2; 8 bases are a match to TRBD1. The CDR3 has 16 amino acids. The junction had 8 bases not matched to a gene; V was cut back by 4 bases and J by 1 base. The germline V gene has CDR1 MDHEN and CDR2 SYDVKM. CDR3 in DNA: TGTGCCAGCAGTTCCGGGACAGGATTCAATAACTATGGCTACACCTTC. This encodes CASSSGTGFNNYGYTF.

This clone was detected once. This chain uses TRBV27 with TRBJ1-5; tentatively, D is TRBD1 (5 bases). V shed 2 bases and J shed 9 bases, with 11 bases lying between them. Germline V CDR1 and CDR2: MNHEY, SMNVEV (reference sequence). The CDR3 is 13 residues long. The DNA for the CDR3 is TGTGCCAGCAGTTTACGGGGGGATCGGCCCCAGCATTTT. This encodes CASSLRGDRPQHF.

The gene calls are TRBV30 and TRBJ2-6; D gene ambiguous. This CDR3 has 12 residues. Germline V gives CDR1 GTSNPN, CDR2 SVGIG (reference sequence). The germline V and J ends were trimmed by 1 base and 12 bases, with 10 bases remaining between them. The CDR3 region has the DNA TGTGCCTGGAGTGGGCCCCCCAGCGTCCTGACTTTC. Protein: CAWSGPPSVLTF.

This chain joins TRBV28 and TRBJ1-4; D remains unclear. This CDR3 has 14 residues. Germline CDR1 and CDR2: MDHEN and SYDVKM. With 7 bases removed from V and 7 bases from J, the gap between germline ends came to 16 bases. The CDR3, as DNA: TGTGCCAGCACCCCCCCCGGGTTGGGTGAAAAACTGTTTTTT. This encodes CASTPPGLGEKLFF.

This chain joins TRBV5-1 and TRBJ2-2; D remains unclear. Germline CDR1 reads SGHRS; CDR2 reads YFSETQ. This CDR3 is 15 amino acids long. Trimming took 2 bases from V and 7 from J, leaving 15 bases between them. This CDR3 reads CASSFTHHRSGELFF. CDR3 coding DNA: TGCGCCAGCAGCTTTACACATCATCGAAGCGGGGAGCTGTTTTTT.